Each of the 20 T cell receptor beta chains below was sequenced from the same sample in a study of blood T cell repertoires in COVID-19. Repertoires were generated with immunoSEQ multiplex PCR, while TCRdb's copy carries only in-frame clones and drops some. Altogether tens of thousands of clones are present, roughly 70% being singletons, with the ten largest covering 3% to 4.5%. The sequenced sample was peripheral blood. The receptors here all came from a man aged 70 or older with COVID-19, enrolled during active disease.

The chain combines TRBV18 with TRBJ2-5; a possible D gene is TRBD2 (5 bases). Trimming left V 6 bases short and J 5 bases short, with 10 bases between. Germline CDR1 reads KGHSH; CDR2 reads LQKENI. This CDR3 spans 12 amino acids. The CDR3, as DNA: TGTGCCAGCTCTCCGGGCGGGGAGACCCAGTACTTC. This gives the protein CASSPGGETQYF.

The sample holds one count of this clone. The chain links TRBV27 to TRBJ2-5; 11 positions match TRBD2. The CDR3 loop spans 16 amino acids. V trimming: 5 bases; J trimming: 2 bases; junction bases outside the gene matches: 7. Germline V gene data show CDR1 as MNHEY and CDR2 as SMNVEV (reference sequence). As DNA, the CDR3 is TGTGCCAGCAGTCGAAGTAGCGGGAGGGTACAAGAGACCCAGTACTTC. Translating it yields CASSRSSGRVQETQYF.

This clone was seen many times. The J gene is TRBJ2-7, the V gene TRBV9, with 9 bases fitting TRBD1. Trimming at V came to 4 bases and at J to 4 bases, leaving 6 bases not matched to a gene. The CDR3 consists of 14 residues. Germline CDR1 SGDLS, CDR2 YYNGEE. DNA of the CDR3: TGTGCCAGCAGCTTTCGGGACAGGGAGTACGAGCAGTACTTC. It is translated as CASSFRDREYEQYF.

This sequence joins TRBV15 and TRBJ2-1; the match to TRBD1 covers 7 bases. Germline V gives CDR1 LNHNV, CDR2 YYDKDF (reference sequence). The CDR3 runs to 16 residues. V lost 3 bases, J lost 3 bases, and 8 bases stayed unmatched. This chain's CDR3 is CATSRGSGTDYNEQFF. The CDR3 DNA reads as TGTGCCACCAGCAGGGGATCCGGGACAGACTACAATGAGCAGTTCTTC.

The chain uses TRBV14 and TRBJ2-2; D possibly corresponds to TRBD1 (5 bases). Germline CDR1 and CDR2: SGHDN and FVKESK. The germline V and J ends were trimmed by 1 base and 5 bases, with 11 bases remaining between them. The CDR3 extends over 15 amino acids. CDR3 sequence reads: CASSQVRTTTGELFF. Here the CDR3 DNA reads TGTGCCAGCAGCCAAGTCAGGACAACGACCGGGGAGCTGTTTTTT.

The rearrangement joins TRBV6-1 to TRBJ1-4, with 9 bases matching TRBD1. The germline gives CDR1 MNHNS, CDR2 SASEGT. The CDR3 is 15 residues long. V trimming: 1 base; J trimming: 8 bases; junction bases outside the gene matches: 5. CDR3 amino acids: CASSEGVTGGEKLFF. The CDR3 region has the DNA TGTGCCAGCAGTGAAGGGGTGACAGGGGGGGAAAAACTGTTTTTT.

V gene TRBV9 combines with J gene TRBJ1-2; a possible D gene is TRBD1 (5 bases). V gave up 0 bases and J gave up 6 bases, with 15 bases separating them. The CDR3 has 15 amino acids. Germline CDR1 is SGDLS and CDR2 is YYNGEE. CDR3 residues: CASSVGAGLMDGYTF. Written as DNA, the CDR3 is TGTGCCAGCAGCGTAGGCGCAGGGTTGATGGATGGCTACACCTTC.

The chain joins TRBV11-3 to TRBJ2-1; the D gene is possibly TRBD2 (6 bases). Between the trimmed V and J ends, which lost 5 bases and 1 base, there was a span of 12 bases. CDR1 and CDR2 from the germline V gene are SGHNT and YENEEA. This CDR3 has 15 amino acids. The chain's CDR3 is CASSQDGTSYNEQFF. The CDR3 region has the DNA TGTGCCAGCAGCCAAGACGGGACTTCCTACAATGAGCAGTTCTTC.

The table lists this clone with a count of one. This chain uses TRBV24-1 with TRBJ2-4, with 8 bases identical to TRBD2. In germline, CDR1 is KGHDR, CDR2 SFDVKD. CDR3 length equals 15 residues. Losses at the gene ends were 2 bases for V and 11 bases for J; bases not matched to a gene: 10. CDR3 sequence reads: CATSDSQRGTHVQYF. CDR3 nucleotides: TGTGCCACCAGTGATTCCCAGCGGGGGACTCATGTTCAGTACTTC.

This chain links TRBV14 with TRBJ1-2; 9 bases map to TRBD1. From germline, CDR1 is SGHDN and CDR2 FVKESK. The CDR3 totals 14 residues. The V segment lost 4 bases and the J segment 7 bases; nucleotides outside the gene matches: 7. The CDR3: CASSPSGQGRGYTF. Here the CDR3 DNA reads TGTGCCAGCAGCCCTTCGGGACAGGGCCGTGGCTACACCTTC.

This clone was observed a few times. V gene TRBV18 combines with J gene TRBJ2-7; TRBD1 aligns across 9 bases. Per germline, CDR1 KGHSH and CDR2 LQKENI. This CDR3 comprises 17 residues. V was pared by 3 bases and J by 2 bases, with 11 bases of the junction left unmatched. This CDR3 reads CASSPPRRGQGTYEQYF. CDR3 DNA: TGTGCCAGCTCACCGCCGCGCCGGGGACAGGGAACCTACGAGCAGTACTTC.

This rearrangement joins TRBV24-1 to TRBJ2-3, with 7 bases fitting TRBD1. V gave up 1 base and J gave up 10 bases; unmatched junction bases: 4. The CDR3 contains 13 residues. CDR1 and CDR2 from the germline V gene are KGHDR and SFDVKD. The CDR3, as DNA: TGTGCCACCAGTGATTTTGGGGACAGACCGCAGTATTTT. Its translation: CATSDFGDRPQYF.

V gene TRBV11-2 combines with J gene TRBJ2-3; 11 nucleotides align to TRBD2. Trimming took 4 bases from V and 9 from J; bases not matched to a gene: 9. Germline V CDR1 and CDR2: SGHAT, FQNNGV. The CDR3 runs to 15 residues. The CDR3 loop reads CASSWGLAEGSTQYF. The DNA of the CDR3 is TGTGCCAGCAGCTGGGGACTAGCGGAAGGATCGACGCAGTATTTT. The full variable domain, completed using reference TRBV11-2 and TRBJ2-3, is EAGVAQSPRYKIIEKRQSVAFWCNPISGHATLYWYQQILGQGPKLLIQFQNNGVVDDSQLPKDRFSAERLKGVDSTLKIQPAKLEDSAVYLCASSWGLAEGSTQYFGPGTRLTVL.

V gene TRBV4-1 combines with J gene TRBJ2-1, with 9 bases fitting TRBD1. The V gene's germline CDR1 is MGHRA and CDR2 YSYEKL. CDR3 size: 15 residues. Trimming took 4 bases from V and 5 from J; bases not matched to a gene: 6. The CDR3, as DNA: TGCGCCAGCAGCCCCGGACAGGGGATAAACAATGAGCAGTTCTTC. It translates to CASSPGQGINNEQFF.

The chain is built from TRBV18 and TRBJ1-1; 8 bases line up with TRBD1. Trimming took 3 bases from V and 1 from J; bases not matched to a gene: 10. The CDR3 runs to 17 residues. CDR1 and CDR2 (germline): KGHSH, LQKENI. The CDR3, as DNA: TGTGCCAGCTCACCTATTTTCTTAGGACAGGGGAACACTGAAGCTTTCTTT. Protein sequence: CASSPIFLGQGNTEAFF.

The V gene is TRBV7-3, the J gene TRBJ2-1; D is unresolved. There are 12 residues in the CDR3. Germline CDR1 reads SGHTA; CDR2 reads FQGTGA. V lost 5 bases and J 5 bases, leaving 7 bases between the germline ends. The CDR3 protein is CASSRPDNEQFF. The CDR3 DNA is TGTGCCAGCAGCCGTCCCGACAATGAGCAGTTCTTC.

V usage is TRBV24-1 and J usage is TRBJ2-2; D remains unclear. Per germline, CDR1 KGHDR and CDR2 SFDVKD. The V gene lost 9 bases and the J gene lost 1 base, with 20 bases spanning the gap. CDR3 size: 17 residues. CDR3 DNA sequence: TGTGCCACCCGTTGTCCATTCCCGCCACTGAACACCGGGGAGCTGTTTTTT. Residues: CATRCPFPPLNTGELFF.

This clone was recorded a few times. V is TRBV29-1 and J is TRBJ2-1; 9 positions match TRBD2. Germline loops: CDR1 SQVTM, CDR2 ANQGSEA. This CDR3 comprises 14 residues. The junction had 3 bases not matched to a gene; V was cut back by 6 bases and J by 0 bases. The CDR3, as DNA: TGCAGCGTCTTTAGCGGGAGCTCCTACAATGAGCAGTTCTTC. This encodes CSVFSGSSYNEQFF.

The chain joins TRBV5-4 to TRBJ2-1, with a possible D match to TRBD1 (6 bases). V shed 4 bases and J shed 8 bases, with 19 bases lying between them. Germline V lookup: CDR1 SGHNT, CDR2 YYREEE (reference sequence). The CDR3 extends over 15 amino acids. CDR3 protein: CASSLIWAGEYEQFF. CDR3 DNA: TGTGCCAGCAGCCTAATTTGGGCAGGGGAATATGAGCAGTTCTTC.

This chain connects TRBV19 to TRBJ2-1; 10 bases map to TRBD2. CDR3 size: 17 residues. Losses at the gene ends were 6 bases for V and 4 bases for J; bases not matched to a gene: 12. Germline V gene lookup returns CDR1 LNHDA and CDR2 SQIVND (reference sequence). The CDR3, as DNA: TGTGCCAGTAGAAGTTCTGAGGGACTAGCGAGTTACAATGAGCAGTTCTTC. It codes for CASRSSEGLASYNEQFF.